This T cell receptor beta chain was recorded in a study of patients and donors after allogeneic stem cell transplantation. CDR3 size: 18 residues. V lost 3 bases to trimming and J lost 0 bases, with 21 bases between them. CDR1 is SGHTS, CDR2 YDEGEE, per germline. One entry per CDR3 protein, called by TCRdb with MiXCR from the RT-PCR reads. Of about 74,000 distinct CDR3 sequences listed, around 27% were seen once; the top ten hold about a quarter. This clonotype was detected a few times. The origin of this receptor is a human donor who was either an allogeneic HSCT recipient or a stem cell or donor lymphocyte infusion donor (not recorded which). It is not recorded whose cells these are; they may come from a transplant donor. This chain uses TRBV5-8 with TRBJ1-2; a possible D gene is TRBD1 (6 bases). Source material: blood, either unsorted or a sorted T cell fraction (not recorded which). DNA for the CDR3: TGTGCCAGCAGCTCGTATGGGTCTACAGGGAGGGCTAACTATGGCTACACCTTC. Amino acid sequence: CASSSYGSTGRANYGYTF.